This T cell receptor (beta chain) is from a study of T cell responses to AZD1222 COVID-19 vaccine. As for this clone: Its specificity is unknown.

General study results and limits: Reports say nearly half of spike-specific TCRs go after unmutated variant regions. Only a handful of AZD1222 recipients, more than 5 in all, had baseline seropositivity. Spike-specific TCR depth and breadth grew after two AZD1222 doses.

Pooling covered second doses at about 4 or about 12 weeks. The CDR3 consists of 11 residues. V was cut by 4 bases and J by 6 bases, with 10 bases left in between. CDR1 is SQVTM, CDR2 ANQGSEA, per germline. TCRdb's table, derived via immunoSEQ multiplex PCR, lists solely in-frame clones and lacks some. The sample lists about 120,000 clones; around 84% were seen once. This sequence joins TRBV29-1 and TRBJ2-7, with D unclear. The receptor was derived from an adult who received the AZD1222 COVID-19 vaccine. This specimen was peripheral blood, taken 28 days after the second AZD1222 dose. DNA for the CDR3: TGCAGCGTTGGCTGGGCCCCCGAGCAGTACTTC. Its protein product is CSVGWAPEQYF.